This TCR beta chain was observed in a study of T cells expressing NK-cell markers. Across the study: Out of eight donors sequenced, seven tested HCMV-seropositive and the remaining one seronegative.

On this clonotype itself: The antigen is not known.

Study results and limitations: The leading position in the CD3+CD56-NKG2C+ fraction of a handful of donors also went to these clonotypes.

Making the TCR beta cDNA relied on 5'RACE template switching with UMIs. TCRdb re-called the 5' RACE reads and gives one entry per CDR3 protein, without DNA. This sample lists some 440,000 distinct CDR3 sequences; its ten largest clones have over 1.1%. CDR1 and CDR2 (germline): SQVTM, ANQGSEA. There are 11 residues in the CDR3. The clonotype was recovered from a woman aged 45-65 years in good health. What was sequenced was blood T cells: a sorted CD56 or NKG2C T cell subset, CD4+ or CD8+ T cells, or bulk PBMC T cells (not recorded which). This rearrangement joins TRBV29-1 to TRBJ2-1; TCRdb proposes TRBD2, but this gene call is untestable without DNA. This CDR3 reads CSVPIIAEQFF.